The entry below describes one T cell receptor (beta chain). Its target is not known. Single viable CD3+CD4+CD8-CD45RO+ cells were sorted as the memory CD4+ T cells. This record belongs to a study of memory CD4+ T cells and cytomegalovirus serostatus. Study-wide results and limits: The CMV-associated TCR signature appears largely within the CD4+ memory repertoire. Of 150 to 200 reported CMV TCRbeta sequences, roughly 67 were found in memory CD4+ repertoires.

Germline V gene sequence: CDR1 SEHNR, CDR2 FQNEAQ (reference sequence). The CDR3 is made up of 14 amino acids. V lost 1 base and J lost 3, with 7 bases in between. The authors' processing: Out-of-frame sequences were removed, leaving 2 million to 2.5 million distinct TCRbeta sequences. Produced via immunoSEQ multiplex PCR; TCRdb's table is partial and in-frame only. V and J calls and clone size are those listed in that table; D and trimming were worked out from the DNA. The data show more than 40,000 clones, with less than 80% seen just once and roughly 6.7% held by the top ten. This receptor was taken from an adult in good health and CMV-seronegative. This sequence joins TRBV7-9 and TRBJ1-5; no reliable D call. Sequenced material: memory CD4+ T cells from blood. The CDR3 protein is CASSLGGDNQPQHF. As DNA, the CDR3 is TGTGCCAGCAGCTTAGGTGGGGACAATCAGCCCCAGCATTTT.